This T cell receptor beta chain was documented in a study of shared clonotypes between healthy human individuals. Only in-frame clones appear in the TCRdb table, and some are missing; sequencing was by immunoSEQ multiplex PCR. Of hundreds of thousands of clones in the sample, 98% were seen once. This clone appeared once. Naive CD8 cells lacked CD45RO, underwent positive selection for CCR7 and left out terminally differentiated effector memory CD45RA+ cells. Trimming left V 4 bases short and J 0 bases short, with 10 bases between. Per germline, CDR1 SQVTM and CDR2 ANQGSEA. There are 13 residues in the CDR3.

The V call is TRBV29-1, the J call TRBJ2-7, with unresolved D. Input material: naive CD8+ T cells sorted from blood. The sequence was collected from a man in his thirties or forties in good health. The CDR3 nucleotides read TGCAGCGTTGGACCCGAGAGCTCCTACGAGCAGTACTTC. It encodes CSVGPESSYEQYF.